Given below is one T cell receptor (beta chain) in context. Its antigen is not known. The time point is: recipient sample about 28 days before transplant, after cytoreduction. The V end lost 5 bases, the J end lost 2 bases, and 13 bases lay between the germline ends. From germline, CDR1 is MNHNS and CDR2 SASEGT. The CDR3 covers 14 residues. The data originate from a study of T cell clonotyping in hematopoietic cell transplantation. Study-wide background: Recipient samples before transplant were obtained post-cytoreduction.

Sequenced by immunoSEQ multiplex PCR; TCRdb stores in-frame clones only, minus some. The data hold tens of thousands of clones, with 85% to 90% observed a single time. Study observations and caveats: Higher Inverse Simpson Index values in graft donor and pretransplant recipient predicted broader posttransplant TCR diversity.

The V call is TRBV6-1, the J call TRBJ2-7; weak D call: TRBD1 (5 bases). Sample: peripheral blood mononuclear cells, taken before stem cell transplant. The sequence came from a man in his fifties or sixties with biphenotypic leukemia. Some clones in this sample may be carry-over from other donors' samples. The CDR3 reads CASSIRTRPYEQYF. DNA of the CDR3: TGTGCCAGCAGTATCCGGACAAGACCCTACGAGCAGTACTTC.